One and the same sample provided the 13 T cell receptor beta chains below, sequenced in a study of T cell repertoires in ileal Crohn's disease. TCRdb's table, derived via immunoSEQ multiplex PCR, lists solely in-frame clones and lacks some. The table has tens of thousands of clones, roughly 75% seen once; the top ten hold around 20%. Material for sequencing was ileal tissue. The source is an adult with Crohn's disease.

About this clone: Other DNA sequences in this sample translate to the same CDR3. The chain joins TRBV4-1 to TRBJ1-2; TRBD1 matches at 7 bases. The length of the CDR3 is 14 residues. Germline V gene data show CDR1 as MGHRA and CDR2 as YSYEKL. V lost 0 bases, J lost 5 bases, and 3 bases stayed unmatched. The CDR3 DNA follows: TGCGCCAGCAGCCAAGATAACAGGGGATATGGCTACACCTTC. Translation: CASSQDNRGYGYTF.

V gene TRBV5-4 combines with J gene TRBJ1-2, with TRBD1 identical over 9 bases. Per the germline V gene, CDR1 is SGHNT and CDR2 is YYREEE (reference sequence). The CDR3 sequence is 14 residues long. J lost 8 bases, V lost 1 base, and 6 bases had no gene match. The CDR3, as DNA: TGTGCCAGCAGCTTGCCGAGACAGGGGGAAGGCTACACCTTC. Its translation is CASSLPRQGEGYTF.

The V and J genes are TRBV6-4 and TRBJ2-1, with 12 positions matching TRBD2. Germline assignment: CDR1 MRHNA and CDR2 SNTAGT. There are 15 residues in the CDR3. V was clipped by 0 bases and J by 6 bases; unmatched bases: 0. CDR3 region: CASSDSTSGSNEQFF. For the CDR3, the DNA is TGTGCCAGCAGTGACTCGACTAGCGGGAGCAATGAGCAGTTCTTC.

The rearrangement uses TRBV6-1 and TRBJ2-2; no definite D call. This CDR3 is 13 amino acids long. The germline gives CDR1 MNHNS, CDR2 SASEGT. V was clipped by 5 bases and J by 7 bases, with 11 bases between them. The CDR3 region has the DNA TGTGCCAGCAGTAGAGAATCCCGCGGGGAGCTGTTTTTT. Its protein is CASSRESRGELFF.

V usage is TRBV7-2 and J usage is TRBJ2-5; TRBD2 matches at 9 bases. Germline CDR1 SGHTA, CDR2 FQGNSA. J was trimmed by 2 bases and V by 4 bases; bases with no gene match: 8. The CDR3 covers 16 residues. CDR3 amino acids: CASSSGVAGGQETQYF. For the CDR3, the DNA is TGTGCCAGCAGCTCAGGTGTCGCGGGGGGGCAAGAGACCCAGTACTTC.

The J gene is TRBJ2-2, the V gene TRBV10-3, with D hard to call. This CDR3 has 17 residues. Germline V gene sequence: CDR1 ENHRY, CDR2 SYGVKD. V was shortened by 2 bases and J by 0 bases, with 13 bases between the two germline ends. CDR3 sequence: CAISEQAVIANTGELFF. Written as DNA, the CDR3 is TGTGCCATCAGTGAGCAGGCCGTGATAGCGAACACCGGGGAGCTGTTTTTT.

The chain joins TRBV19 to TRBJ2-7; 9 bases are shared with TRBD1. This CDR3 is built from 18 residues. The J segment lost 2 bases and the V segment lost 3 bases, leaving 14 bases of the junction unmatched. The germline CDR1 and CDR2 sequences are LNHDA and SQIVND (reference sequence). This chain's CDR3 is CASSIVISGTGNTYEQYF. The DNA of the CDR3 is TGTGCCAGTAGTATCGTAATTTCCGGGACAGGGAACACCTACGAGCAGTACTTC. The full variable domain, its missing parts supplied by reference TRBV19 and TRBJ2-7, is DGGITQSPKYLFRKEGQNVTLSCEQNLNHDAMYWYRQDPGQGLRLIYYSQIVNDFQKGDIAEGYSVSREKKESFPLTVTSAQKNPTAFYLCASSIVISGTGNTYEQYFGPGTRLTVT.

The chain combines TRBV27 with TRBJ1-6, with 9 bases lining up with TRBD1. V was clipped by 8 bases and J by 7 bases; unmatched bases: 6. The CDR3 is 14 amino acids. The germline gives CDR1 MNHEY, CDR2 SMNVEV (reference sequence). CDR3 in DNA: TGTGCCAGCGGCCCGGACAGGGGCAATTCACCCCTCCACTTT. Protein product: CASGPDRGNSPLHF.

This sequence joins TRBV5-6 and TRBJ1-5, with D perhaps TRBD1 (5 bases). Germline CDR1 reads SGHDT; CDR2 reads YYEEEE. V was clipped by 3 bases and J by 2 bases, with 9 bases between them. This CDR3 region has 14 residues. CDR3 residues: CASSSAGGNQPQHF. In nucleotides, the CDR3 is TGTGCCAGCAGCTCGGCGGGGGGCAATCAGCCCCAGCATTTT.

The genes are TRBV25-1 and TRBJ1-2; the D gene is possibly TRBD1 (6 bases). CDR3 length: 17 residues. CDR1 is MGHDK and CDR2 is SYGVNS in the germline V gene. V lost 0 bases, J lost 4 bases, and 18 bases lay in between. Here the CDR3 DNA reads TGTGCCAGCAGTGAATATGGAGGGGGAGGGGCCTCCTATGGCTACACCTTC. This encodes CASSEYGGGGASYGYTF.

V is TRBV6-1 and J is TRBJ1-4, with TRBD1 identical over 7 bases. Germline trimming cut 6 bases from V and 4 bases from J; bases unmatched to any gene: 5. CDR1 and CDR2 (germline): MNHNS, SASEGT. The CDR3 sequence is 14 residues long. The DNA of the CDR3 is TGTGCCAGCAGGAAGGGACAGAATAATGAAAAACTGTTTTTT. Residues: CASRKGQNNEKLFF.

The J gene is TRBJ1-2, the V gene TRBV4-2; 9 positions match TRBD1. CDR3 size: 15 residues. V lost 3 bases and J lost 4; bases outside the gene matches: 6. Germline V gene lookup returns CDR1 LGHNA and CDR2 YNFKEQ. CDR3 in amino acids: CASSQAGTGIYGYTF. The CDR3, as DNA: TGTGCCAGCAGCCAGGCCGGGACAGGGATCTATGGCTACACCTTC.

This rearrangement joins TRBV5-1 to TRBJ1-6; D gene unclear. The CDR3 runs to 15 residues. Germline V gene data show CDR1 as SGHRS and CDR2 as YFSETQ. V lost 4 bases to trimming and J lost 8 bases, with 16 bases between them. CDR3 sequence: CASSPGREGHSPLHF. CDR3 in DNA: TGCGCCAGCAGCCCCGGGAGGGAAGGTCATTCACCCCTCCACTTT. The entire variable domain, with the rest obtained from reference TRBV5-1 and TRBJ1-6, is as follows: KAGVTQTPRYLIKTRGQQVTLSCSPISGHRSVSWYQQTPGQGLQFLFEYFSETQRNKGNFPGRFSGRQFSNSRSEMNVSTLELGDSALYLCASSPGREGHSPLHFGNGTRLTVT.